A selection of T cell receptor beta chains follows, all from one sample in a study of T-cell memory formation after mild COVID-19. TCRdb re-called the 5' RACE reads through MiXCR, storing one row per CDR3 protein. Here the sample spans under 70,000 distinct CDR3 sequences, over 8.5% being singletons. Sequenced sample: PBMCs or a T cell subset sorted from them (not recorded which). The receptor set was obtained from a man between 18 and 35 years old who had mild COVID-19 (a few samples of this study predate the infection). Cell type and time point are not known. CDR3s include the opening cysteine and the closing phenylalanine or tryptophan. The D gene is left open where the match is weak. Size values are once, few and many counts, or a class for expanded clones, and some rows have none.

size: NA
J: TRBJ2-1
D: NA
V: TRBV7-2
CDR3: CASNPPRRGQFF
DNA: TGTGCCAGCAACCCACCCCGGCGGGGGCAGTTCTTC

size: few
J: TRBJ2-2
D: NA
V: TRBV10-3
CDR3: CAISPTENTGELFF
DNA: TGTGCCATCAGTCCGACAGAGAACACCGGGGAGCTGTTTTTT

size: NA
J: TRBJ1-1
D: NA
V: TRBV7-3
CDR3: CASSLIPQDEAFF
DNA: TGTGCCAGCAGCTTAATCCCGCAGGATGAAGCTTTCTTT

size: NA
J: TRBJ1-5
D: TRBD1
V: TRBV18
CDR3: CASSLDRGHQQPQHF
DNA: TGTGCCAGCTCACTGGACAGGGGGCATCAACAGCCCCAGCATTTT

size: many
J: TRBJ1-2
D: NA
V: TRBV20-1
CDR3: CSARERVYGYTF
DNA: TGCAGTGCTAGAGAACGGGTCTATGGCTACACCTTC

size: few
J: TRBJ2-7
D: NA
V: TRBV5-6
CDR3: CASSLGTASYEQYF
DNA: TGTGCCAGCAGCTTGGGGACAGCCTCCTACGAGCAGTACTTC

size: many
J: TRBJ2-1
D: NA
V: TRBV4-1
CDR3: CASSPWTGFEQFF
DNA: TGCGCCAGCAGCCCCTGGACCGGGTTTGAGCAGTTCTTC

size: few
J: TRBJ1-6
D: NA
V: TRBV5-5
CDR3: CAASSKKSPLHF
DNA: TGTGCCGCATCCAGCAAGAAATCACCCCTCCACTTT

size: NA
J: TRBJ2-5
D: TRBD2
V: TRBV7-2
CDR3: CASSPGGGVQETQYF
DNA: TGTGCCAGCAGTCCCGGGGGAGGGGTACAAGAGACCCAGTACTTC

size: few
J: TRBJ1-6
D: NA
V: TRBV6-6
CDR3: CASVTGGSGSPLHF
DNA: TGTGCCAGCGTGACTGGGGGATCGGGTTCACCCCTCCACTTT